This TCR beta chain was recovered during a study of blood T cell repertoires in COVID-19. Study overall: Donors in the United States, Italy and Spain gave samples during acute or convalescent COVID-19. Nucleic acid was either cDNA or gDNA, and it came from T cells, B-cell-depleted T cells, or PBMCs.

TCRdb's table, derived via immunoSEQ multiplex PCR, lists solely in-frame clones and lacks some. This sample has some 130,000 clones; almost 80% occur once, and the top ten carry 9.5% to 12%. This clone has just one count. The germline V gene encodes CDR1 KGHDR and CDR2 SFDVKD. The CDR3 is made up of 12 amino acids. The V gene end was trimmed by 10 bases and the J gene end by 8 bases; junction bases not matched to a gene: 7. The clonotype originates from a man aged 60 to 69 who had recovered from COVID-19. The rearrangement joins TRBV24-1 to TRBJ1-1; 9 nucleotides agree with TRBD1. Specimen: peripheral blood. Written as DNA, the CDR3 is TGTGCCACGACAACCGGGACAGGGGAAGCTTTCTTT. Translating it yields CATTTGTGEAFF.